The 25 T cell receptor beta chains listed next were all sequenced from one sample in a study of blood T cell repertoires in COVID-19. Clones were sequenced by immunoSEQ multiplex PCR, and TCRdb holds only the in-frame ones, with some missing. The sample has roughly 130,000 clones, roughly 80% seen once. The sequencing sample was made of PBMCs or T cells enriched from blood (not recorded which). These receptors came from a man aged 50-59 years who had recovered from COVID-19.

The J gene is TRBJ2-3, the V gene TRBV18, with a weak D call TRBD1 (5 bases). CDR3 length: 13 residues. Germline V gives CDR1 KGHSH, CDR2 LQKENI. V lost 3 bases and J lost 4, with 8 bases in between. CDR3 in amino acids: CASSPAGSDTQYF. CDR3 DNA: TGTGCCAGCTCACCTGCAGGGTCAGATACGCAGTATTTT.

In this sample, this clone turned up a few times. V usage is TRBV4-3 and J usage is TRBJ2-1, with D possibly matching TRBD1 (5 bases). With 4 bases removed from V and 3 bases from J, the gap between germline ends came to 13 bases. Per the germline V gene, CDR1 is LGHNA and CDR2 is YSLEER. This CDR3 region has 15 residues. The CDR3 DNA follows: TGCGCCAGCAGCCGCCGAACAGGCGACTACAATGAGCAGTTCTTC. Amino acids: CASSRRTGDYNEQFF.

This chain connects TRBV28 to TRBJ1-3; weak D call: TRBD1 (6 bases). The CDR3 is 17 amino acids. Per the germline V gene, CDR1 is MDHEN and CDR2 is SYDVKM. Trimming removed 1 base from V and 0 bases from J, with 13 bases in between. The chain's CDR3 is CASSLLGGGDSGNTIYF. The CDR3 region has the DNA TGTGCCAGCAGTTTATTGGGAGGGGGTGACTCTGGAAACACCATATATTTT.

The gene calls are TRBV5-4 and TRBJ2-3; D remains unclear. The CDR3 is 16 residues long. The germline V and J ends were trimmed by 0 bases and 3 bases, with 14 bases remaining between them. CDR1 is SGHNT and CDR2 is YYREEE in the germline V gene (reference sequence). The CDR3 nucleotides are TGTGCCAGCAGCTTGGTCCCAGGCTTGAGTACAGATACGCAGTATTTT. Its translation is CASSLVPGLSTDTQYF.

The chain employs TRBV29-1 and TRBJ1-4; 10 positions agree with TRBD1. The CDR3 totals 12 residues. The germline CDR1 and CDR2 sequences are SQVTM and ANQGSEA. The V and J ends lost 6 bases and 8 bases, in that order; junction bases with no gene match: 3. In DNA form, the CDR3 reads TGCAGCGTCCCGGGACAGGGGGAAAAACTGTTTTTT. Translating gives CSVPGQGEKLFF.

The rearrangement joins TRBV10-1 to TRBJ2-2, with D possibly TRBD2 on 5 matching bases. This CDR3 spans 17 amino acids. Per the germline V gene, CDR1 is WNHNN and CDR2 is SYGVQD (reference sequence). Trimming took off 2 bases at V and 0 bases at J, with 13 bases between the two ends. DNA for the CDR3: TGCGCCAGCAGTGAGCCGCCCGCGGACTCGAACACCGGGGAGCTGTTTTTT. This sequence encodes CASSEPPADSNTGELFF.

The chain has TRBV28 and TRBJ1-4; TRBD1 agrees at 7 bases. V was pared by 3 bases and J by 6 bases, with 7 bases of the junction left unmatched. Looked up from germline, CDR1 is MDHEN and CDR2 is SYDVKM. The CDR3 totals 15 residues. Here the CDR3 DNA reads TGTGCCAGCAGTTTCATAGGGCAGGGGGATGAAAAACTGTTTTTT. Encoded protein: CASSFIGQGDEKLFF.

The chain combines TRBV18 with TRBJ1-2; D gene uncertain. V shed 1 base and J shed 0 bases, with 12 bases lying between them. The CDR3 extends over 16 amino acids. CDR1 KGHSH and CDR2 LQKENI come from the germline V gene. The CDR3 nucleotides read TGTGCCAGCTCACCACGTATTACCCGGTCTAACTATGGCTACACCTTC. The encoded protein is CASSPRITRSNYGYTF.

The gene calls are TRBV18 and TRBJ1-2, with 10 bases matching TRBD1. Trimming at V came to 4 bases and at J to 3 bases, leaving 5 bases not matched to a gene. The V gene's germline CDR1 is KGHSH and CDR2 LQKENI. This CDR3 is 15 amino acids long. CDR3 in DNA: TGTGCCAGCTCACGAGGGACAGGGGCTGACTATGGCTACACCTTC. Translation: CASSRGTGADYGYTF.

The CDR3 is CASASFIDRGDGYTF. CDR3 DNA: TGTGCCAGCGCTTCATTCATAGACAGGGGAGATGGCTACACCTTC. The chain links TRBV5-6 to TRBJ1-2; 8 bases align to TRBD1. This CDR3 is built from 15 residues. Trimming removed 7 bases from V and 6 bases from J; junction bases left unmatched: 14. Germline V CDR1 and CDR2: SGHDT, YYEEEE.

This chain joins TRBV2 and TRBJ2-3, with a tentative D call TRBD1 (6 bases). Germline V gene lookup returns CDR1 SNHLY and CDR2 FYNNEI. The CDR3 is 14 amino acids. Trimming removed 5 bases from V and 2 bases from J, with 11 bases in between. CDR3 in amino acids: CASSSQGPTDTQYF. For the CDR3, the DNA is TGTGCCAGCAGTTCCCAGGGGCCCACAGATACGCAGTATTTT.

The chain is built from TRBV6-5 and TRBJ2-7, with 9 bases fitting TRBD1. The CDR3 totals 14 residues. The germline gives CDR1 MNHEY, CDR2 SVGAGI. The V segment lost 7 bases and the J segment 3 bases; nucleotides outside the gene matches: 7. The DNA of the CDR3 is TGTGCCAGCAAAAGGGGACAGGGTATCTACGAGCAGTACTTC. Protein: CASKRGQGIYEQYF.

The chain combines TRBV9 with TRBJ1-6; D is perhaps TRBD1 (5 bases). V lost 0 bases to trimming and J lost 7 bases, with 8 bases between them. The CDR3 totals 14 residues. CDR1 SGDLS and CDR2 YYNGEE come from the germline V gene. DNA for the CDR3: TGTGCCAGCAGCGTAGGGGCAGGGAATTCACCCCTCCACTTT. Amino acid sequence: CASSVGAGNSPLHF.

This clone has a single count. This chain joins TRBV2 and TRBJ2-3, with 7 bases fitting TRBD1. The CDR3 sequence is 14 residues long. The V gene's germline CDR1 is SNHLY and CDR2 FYNNEI. The ends lost 6 bases at V and 2 bases at J; junction bases unmatched: 5. CDR3 sequence: CASSDRDLTDTQYF. The DNA for the CDR3 is TGTGCCAGCAGCGACAGGGATCTCACAGATACGCAGTATTTT.

V and J are TRBV9 and TRBJ1-4; TRBD1 aligns across 7 bases. Germline V gene data show CDR1 as SGDLS and CDR2 as YYNGEE. Unmatched junction bases numbered 6, after V lost 3 bases and J lost 7 bases. The CDR3 is made up of 14 amino acids. CDR3 sequence: CASSAGQWSEKLFF. CDR3 DNA: TGTGCCAGCAGCGCGGGACAGTGGTCTGAAAAACTGTTTTTT.

V is TRBV11-2 and J is TRBJ2-7; weak D call: TRBD2 (6 bases). CDR3 size: 19 residues. Germline V CDR1 and CDR2: SGHAT, FQNNGV. V was trimmed by 0 bases and J by 5 bases, leaving 26 bases between them. CDR3 in amino acids: CASSLDYSAGYRTLNEQYF. The DNA for the CDR3 is TGTGCCAGCAGCTTAGATTATAGCGCGGGGTACAGAACTCTCAACGAGCAGTACTTC.

The table lists this clone with a few counts. The chain is built from TRBV5-3 and TRBJ1-5; 8 nucleotides agree with TRBD1. TRBV5-3 carries the ORF label, with uncertain function. This CDR3 is built from 17 residues. Trimming at V came to 4 bases and at J to 7 bases, leaving 16 bases not matched to a gene. The CDR3 DNA reads as TGTGCCAGAAGCCCAAGGGCCGGACAGGGAAGATTCCAGCCCCAGCATTTT. Translating gives CARSPRAGQGRFQPQHF.

In this sample, this clone turned up a few times. This chain uses TRBV10-3 with TRBJ1-1; the match to TRBD1 covers 8 bases. The CDR3 has 15 amino acids. Per the germline V gene, CDR1 is ENHRY and CDR2 is SYGVKD. V was pared by 3 bases and J by 5 bases, with 8 bases of the junction left unmatched. The DNA of the CDR3 is TGTGCCATCAGTGAAGACATACAGGGGGTAACTGAAGCTTTCTTT. This gives the protein CAISEDIQGVTEAFF.

V is TRBV25-1 and J is TRBJ2-7, with TRBD1 matching 9 bases. The CDR3 is 15 amino acids. Germline loops: CDR1 MGHDK, CDR2 SYGVNS. V shed 6 bases, J shed 3 bases, and the junction held 9 bases outside the gene matches. CDR3 bases: TGTGCCAGCAGGACTGGGGGGGGACAGGGCTACGAGCAGTACTTC. Encoded protein: CASRTGGGQGYEQYF.

The V call is TRBV7-3, the J call TRBJ2-1, with TRBD2 as a possible D gene (5 bases). V gave up 1 base and J gave up 0 bases, with 7 bases separating them. The CDR3 runs to 15 residues. Germline assignment: CDR1 SGHTA and CDR2 FQGTGA. The CDR3 coding sequence is TGTGCCAGCAGCTTAATTGGGAGCTCCTACAATGAGCAGTTCTTC. This gives the protein CASSLIGSSYNEQFF.

This clone was recorded a few times. The V call is TRBV25-1, the J call TRBJ2-7; D might be TRBD1 (6 bases). Germline values: CDR1 MGHDK, CDR2 SYGVNS. The ends were cut back, 6 bases at V and 5 bases at J, with 14 bases in the middle. The CDR3 has 13 residues. CDR3 in DNA: TGTGCCAGCAGACCCACAGGGAAACACGAGCAGTACTTC. This gives the protein CASRPTGKHEQYF.

J is TRBJ1-2 and V is TRBV19; 9 bases line up with TRBD1. CDR1 LNHDA and CDR2 SQIVND come from the germline V gene (reference sequence). Unmatched junction bases numbered 9, after V lost 5 bases and J lost 5 bases. The CDR3 is 15 amino acids. CDR3 loop: CASSFTGTGTYGYTF. The CDR3 bases are TGTGCCAGTAGTTTCACCGGGACAGGGACTTATGGCTACACCTTC.

This clone was detected only a few times. At one of its ends the junction is not consistent with the germline gene, which may arise from a read error. The rearrangement uses TRBV7-7 and TRBJ1-5; D remains ambiguous. This CDR3 comprises 17 residues. Looked up from germline, CDR1 is SSHAT and CDR2 is FNYEAQ (reference sequence). In nucleotides, the CDR3 is TGTGCTAGCAGCCTGCCGACCCGGGGTCGGAGCAATCAGCCCCAGCATTTT. It translates to CASSLPTRGRSNQPQHF.

The V and J genes are TRBV9 and TRBJ2-3, with TRBD2 matching over 9 bases. The CDR3 length is 17 residues. CDR1 is SGDLS, CDR2 YYNGEE, per germline. V shed 4 bases, J shed 0 bases, and the junction held 9 bases outside the gene matches. The CDR3 spells CASSPHSGGVSTDTQYF. Here the CDR3 DNA reads TGTGCCAGCAGCCCACATAGCGGGGGAGTAAGCACAGATACGCAGTATTTT.

J is TRBJ2-7 and V is TRBV2; D may be TRBD1 (5 bases). CDR3 length: 17 amino acids. Per germline, CDR1 SNHLY and CDR2 FYNNEI. Trimming took off 5 bases at V and 2 bases at J, with 22 bases between the two ends. This chain's CDR3 is CASSLEPPGLGAYEQYF. CDR3 bases: TGTGCCAGCAGTTTAGAGCCCCCAGGGTTAGGGGCCTACGAGCAGTACTTC.